The clone carrying this T cell receptor beta chain was observed a handful of times. Its antigen is currently unknown. The sample originates from a study of identical twins. General study points: Conclusions relied on cross-sectional statistical analysis, not following the same donors. Out-of-frame beta chain sequences displayed weaker excess sharing between twins. Zero-insertion analyses were open to partial confounding by invariant MAIT and iNKT cells.

Template switching (which added a universal primer site) was used, and cDNA carried unique molecular identifiers. TCRdb reanalysed the 5' RACE reads using MiXCR and keeps one entry per CDR3 protein. In the table there are 400,000 to 500,000 distinct CDR3 sequences, over 11% of which are singletons. There are 13 residues in the CDR3. Trimming stripped 6 bases from V and 6 bases from J, with 15 bases between. The germline V gene has CDR1 MNHNS and CDR2 SASEGT. The data also belong to a second study, concerning yellow fever vaccine responses in identical twins.

V is TRBV6-1 and J is TRBJ2-7; D not resolved. The origin of this receptor is a woman in her late teens or twenties in good health. The sequencing sample was made of CD4+ T cells sorted from blood. DNA of the CDR3: TGTGCCAGCAGCCGTCCTGCCTCGATCGAGCAGTACTTC. This encodes CASSRPASIEQYF.